This T cell receptor beta chain was profiled in a study of response to subunit inactivated influenza vaccine. The study's findings and limits: With each seasonal influenza vaccination, the authors suggested, few new T cells are recruited.

TCRdb analysed the RT-PCR reads with MiXCR anew, one entry per CDR3 protein. The sample records fewer than 800,000 distinct CDR3 sequences, around 16% being singletons. Trimming removed 4 bases from V and 3 bases from J; junction bases left unmatched: 9. CDR1 is SEHNR and CDR2 is FQNEAQ in the germline V gene (reference sequence). The CDR3 length is 15 residues. Of note for this clonotype: Its antigen is unknown.

The receptor was isolated from a man aged 50 to 59 who received an inactivated influenza vaccine. V is TRBV7-9 and J is TRBJ2-7; 7 bases agree with TRBD2. This specimen was PBMCs from blood, taken about 11 days after vaccination. CDR3 region: CASSSSSGYHYEQYF. As DNA, the CDR3 is TGTGCCAGCAGCTCCTCTAGCGGTTACCACTACGAGCAGTACTTC.